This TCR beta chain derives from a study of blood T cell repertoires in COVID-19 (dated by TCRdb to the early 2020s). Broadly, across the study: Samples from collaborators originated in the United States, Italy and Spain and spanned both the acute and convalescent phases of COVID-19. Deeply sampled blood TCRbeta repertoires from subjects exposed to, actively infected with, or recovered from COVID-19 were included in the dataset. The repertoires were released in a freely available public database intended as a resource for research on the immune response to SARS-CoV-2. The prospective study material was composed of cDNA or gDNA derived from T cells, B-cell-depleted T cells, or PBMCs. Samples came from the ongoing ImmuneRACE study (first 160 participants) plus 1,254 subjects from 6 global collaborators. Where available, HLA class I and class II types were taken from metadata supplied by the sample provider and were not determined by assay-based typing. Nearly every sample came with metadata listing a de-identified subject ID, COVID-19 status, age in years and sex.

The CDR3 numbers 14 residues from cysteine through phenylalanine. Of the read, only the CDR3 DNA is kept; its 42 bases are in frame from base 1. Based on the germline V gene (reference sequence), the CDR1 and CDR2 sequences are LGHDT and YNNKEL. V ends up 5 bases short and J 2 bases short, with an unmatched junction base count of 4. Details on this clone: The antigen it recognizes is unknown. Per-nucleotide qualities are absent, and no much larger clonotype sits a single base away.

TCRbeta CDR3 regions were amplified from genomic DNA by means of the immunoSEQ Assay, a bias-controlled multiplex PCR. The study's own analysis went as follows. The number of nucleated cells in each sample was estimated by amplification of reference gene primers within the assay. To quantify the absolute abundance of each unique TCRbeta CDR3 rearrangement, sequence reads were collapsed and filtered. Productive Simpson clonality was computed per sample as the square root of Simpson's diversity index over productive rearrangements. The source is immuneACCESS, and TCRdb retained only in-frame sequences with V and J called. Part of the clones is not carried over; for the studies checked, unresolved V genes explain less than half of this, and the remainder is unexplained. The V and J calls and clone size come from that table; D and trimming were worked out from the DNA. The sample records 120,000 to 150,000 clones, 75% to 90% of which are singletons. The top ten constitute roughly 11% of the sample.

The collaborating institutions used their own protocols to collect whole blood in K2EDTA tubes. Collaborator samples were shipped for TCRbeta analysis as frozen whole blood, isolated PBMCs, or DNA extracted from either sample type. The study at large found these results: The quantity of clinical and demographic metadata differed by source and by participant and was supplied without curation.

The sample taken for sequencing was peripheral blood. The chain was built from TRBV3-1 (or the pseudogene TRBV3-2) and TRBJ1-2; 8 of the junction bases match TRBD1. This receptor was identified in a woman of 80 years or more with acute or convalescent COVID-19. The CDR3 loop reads CASSRTGGNYGYTF. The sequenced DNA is TGTGCCAGCAGCAGAACAGGGGGGAACTATGGCTACACCTTC.